The 11 T cell receptor beta chains given below trace back to one sample, sequenced in a study of blood T cells in healthy people across ages. Primers used in a second PCR of about 6 to 11 cycles were a sample-barcoded 5' primer and a J-beta primer mix. TCRdb analysed the 5' RACE reads with MiXCR anew, one entry per CDR3 protein. The data hold some 1.8 million distinct CDR3 sequences, with about 39% observed a single time. The sequenced material came from blood. The receptors were gathered from a human donor in good health.

The table lists this clonotype with a few counts. This chain connects TRBV29-1 to TRBJ2-7; tentatively, D is TRBD1 (6 bases). Germline V gene data show CDR1 as SQVTM and CDR2 as ANQGSEA. CDR3 length: 13 amino acids. Trimming pared 2 bases from V and 3 bases from J, leaving 11 bases between. CDR3 sequence: CSVESRGSYEQYF. Here the CDR3 DNA reads TGCAGCGTTGAAAGCAGGGGAAGCTACGAGCAGTACTTC.

This clonotype appeared a few times. The chain has TRBV29-1 and TRBJ2-1; TRBD1 or TRBD2 may be the D gene (6 bases each). V lost 7 bases to trimming and J lost 11 bases, with 21 bases between them. Germline V gene sequence: CDR1 SQVTM, CDR2 ANQGSEA. This CDR3 comprises 13 residues. The CDR3 coding sequence is TGCAGCGGTTACAGGGAGGTCGGGGATAAGCAGTTCTTC. The encoded protein is CSGYREVGDKQFF.

This clonotype was detected only once. Germline is not matched at one junction end, which may reflect a read error. V gene TRBV20-1 combines with J gene TRBJ2-7; TRBD1 agrees at 8 bases. CDR3 size: 13 residues. Germline CDR1 is DFQATT and CDR2 is SNEGSKA (reference sequence). CDR3 sequence (DNA): TGCAGTGGCCGGGACAGGCGCTCCCACGAGCAGTACTTC. This sequence encodes CSGRDRRSHEQYF.

This rearrangement joins TRBV7-2 to TRBJ2-1, with 10 bases matching TRBD2. V was clipped by 4 bases and J by 8 bases; unmatched bases: 8. The CDR3 runs 15 residues. CDR1 SGHTA and CDR2 FQGNSA come from the germline V gene. The CDR3 reads CASSSLAGEIDEQFF. The CDR3, as DNA: TGTGCCAGCAGCTCGCTAGCGGGGGAGATCGATGAGCAGTTCTTC.

This clonotype was found a few times. The V and J genes are TRBV7-3 and TRBJ2-3; D is uncertain. Trimming stripped 8 bases from V and 2 bases from J, with 11 bases between. The CDR3 extends over 13 amino acids. Germline values: CDR1 SGHTA, CDR2 FQGTGA. The CDR3 DNA sequence: TGTGCCAGCTCTAATGGGGTCACAGATACGCAGTATTTT. Translation: CASSNGVTDTQYF.

This clonotype was counted only a few times. The gene calls are TRBV10-3 and TRBJ2-3; D ambiguous. Germline lookup yields CDR1 ENHRY and CDR2 SYGVKD. V was cut by 6 bases and J by 5 bases, with 9 bases left in between. There are 12 residues in the CDR3. CDR3: CAISSNEDTQYF. The CDR3 nucleotides read TGTGCCATCAGCTCAAATGAAGATACGCAGTATTTT.

The J gene is TRBJ1-6, the V gene TRBV3-1, with D maybe TRBD1 (5 bases). CDR1 and CDR2 (germline): LGHDT, YNNKEL (reference sequence). V dropped 5 bases and J dropped 5 bases, with 25 bases sitting between them. The CDR3 extends over 19 amino acids. CDR3 nucleotide sequence: TGTGCCAGCAGCGGACATACCGCCCCCCGGGACGGAGATAATTCACCCCTCCACTTT. It specifies CASSGHTAPRDGDNSPLHF. Looking up the rest from reference TRBV3-1 and TRBJ1-6 gives the full variable domain: DTAVSQTPKYLVTQMGNDKSIKCEQNLGHDTMYWYKQDSKKFLKIMFSYNNKELIINETVPNRFSPKSPDKAHLNLHINSLELGDSAVYFCASSGHTAPRDGDNSPLHFGNGTRLTVT.

This clonotype appeared a few times. The chain recombines TRBV4-2 with TRBJ1-5; tentatively, D is TRBD1 (5 bases). CDR1 and CDR2 (germline): LGHNA, YNFKEQ. This CDR3 contains 17 residues. With 0 bases removed from V and 6 bases from J, the gap between germline ends came to 18 bases. CDR3 loop: CASSQDRDPPRAQPQHF. The DNA of the CDR3 is TGTGCCAGCAGCCAAGACCGGGACCCACCCAGGGCTCAGCCCCAGCATTTT.

Regarding this clonotype: The junction and the germline gene differ at one end; a read error may be behind it. The rearrangement joins TRBV7-8 to TRBJ2-5, with D unresolved. This CDR3 has 16 residues. Germline V gives CDR1 SGHVS, CDR2 FQNEAQ. The CDR3 loop is CANSLVGRPGQETQYF. CDR3 DNA sequence: TGTGCCAACAGCTTAGTGGGCAGACCTGGCCAAGAGACCCAGTACTTC.

The rearrangement links TRBV5-1 to TRBJ1-1, with a weak D call TRBD1 (5 bases). The CDR3 spans 13 residues. V was pared by 8 bases and J by 1 base, with 12 bases between. Looked up from germline, CDR1 is SGHRS and CDR2 is YFSETQ. The CDR3 DNA follows: TGCGCCAGTTACGGGGCGGGGAACACTGAAGCTTTCTTT. Protein: CASYGAGNTEAFF.

This chain connects TRBV9 to TRBJ2-1; 8 bases match TRBD2. Trimming cost V 10 bases and J 4 bases; bases outside gene matches: 10. Germline V gives CDR1 SGDLS, CDR2 YYNGEE. This CDR3 spans 14 amino acids. The CDR3 sequence is CARPRAGEYNEQFF. The CDR3 coding sequence is TGTGCCCGCCCAAGAGCGGGGGAGTACAATGAGCAGTTCTTC.